This T cell receptor (beta chain) was recorded in a study of CXCR3-negative and CXCR3-positive naive CD8 T cells. General study points: Diversity in memory CD8+ cells fell much lower than the comparably high levels seen in both naive subsets. With surface CD5 comparable between naive subsets, TCR strength was estimated using properties derived from the TRB CDR3. When CXCR3-positive naive cells were set against CXCR3-negative naive cells, the former had more hydrophobic TRB CDR3s.

Researchers prepared the TRB cDNA libraries using 5' RACE with UMI labels. From the 5' RACE reads, TCRdb lists one entry per CDR3 protein and no DNA. The clone table shows 100,000 or so distinct CDR3 sequences, with the ten largest holding approximately 1.7%. The length of the CDR3 is 16 residues. Per germline, CDR1 DFQATT and CDR2 SNEGSKA (reference sequence). Naive CD8+ T cells showed CD45RO-CCR7+CD27+CD95-. Comments on this clonotype: The target antigen is unknown.

The rearrangement joins TRBV20-1 to TRBJ2-7; TCRdb's assignment of TRBD2 cannot be checked, as there is no DNA. The source of this sequence is a human donor in good health. Some clones in this sample may be carry-over from other donors' samples. Material for sequencing was naive CXCR3- CD8+ T cells from blood. Documented subset: CD45RO-CCR7+CD27+CD95- naive CD8+ T cells lacking CXCR3 (TNR3-). CDR3 protein: CTGRGLAGGNSYEQYF.